This passage covers 16 T cell receptor beta chains from one sample sequenced in a study of long-term antiretroviral therapy in people with HIV. Sequencing relied on immunoSEQ assay v3.0, run at survey level. Assay: immunoSEQ multiplex PCR; the TCRdb copy retains only in-frame clones and omits some. Of under 25,000 clones detected, around three quarters appear once; the ten largest clones hold around 5%. Sequencing used unsorted PBMCs, obtained 0.5 years after starting antiretroviral therapy. The receptor source for this set is a woman in her 40s with HIV.

A single count supports this clone. This rearrangement joins TRBV13 to TRBJ2-3; 11 bases fit TRBD1. The V gene end was trimmed by 5 bases and the J gene end by 7 bases; junction bases not matched to a gene: 8. Germline values: CDR1 PRHDT, CDR2 FYEKMQ (reference sequence). The CDR3 covers 15 residues. The CDR3 protein is CASSPSGQGENTQYF. DNA for the CDR3: TGTGCCAGCAGCCCCTCGGGACAGGGGGAGAATACGCAGTATTTT.

In nucleotides, the CDR3 is TGTGCCAGCAGCCCGGACAGGGACGGCGGGGAGCTGTTTTTT. It codes for CASSPDRDGGELFF. The chain combines TRBV6-4 with TRBJ2-2, with 8 nucleotides matching TRBD1. V was clipped by 6 bases and J by 7 bases; unmatched bases: 7. This CDR3 spans 14 amino acids. Per germline, CDR1 MRHNA and CDR2 SNTAGT.

The chain recombines TRBV7-2 with TRBJ2-7; the D is unclear. The CDR3 sequence is 14 residues long. V was trimmed by 1 base and J by 6 bases, leaving 13 bases between them. In germline, CDR1 is SGHTA, CDR2 FQGNSA. CDR3 sequence reads: CASSLGAATSEQYF. Here the CDR3 DNA reads TGTGCCAGCAGCTTAGGGGCCGCTACGAGCGAGCAGTACTTC.

Only a few counts were recorded for this clone. The chain employs TRBV19 and TRBJ2-1; the match to TRBD2 covers 15 bases. CDR3 length: 16 residues. The V segment lost 5 bases and the J segment 4 bases; nucleotides outside the gene matches: 3. Germline CDR1 is LNHDA and CDR2 is SQIVND (reference sequence). The CDR3: CASSSGLAGGYNEQFF. The CDR3 coding sequence is TGTGCCAGTAGTTCGGGACTAGCGGGGGGTTACAATGAGCAGTTCTTC.

The chain recombines TRBV7-9 with TRBJ2-5, with 9 bases fitting TRBD1. Trimming removed 6 bases from V and 5 bases from J; junction bases left unmatched: 7. CDR1 is SEHNR, CDR2 FQNEAQ, per germline (reference sequence). The CDR3 contains 14 residues. In DNA, the CDR3 is TGTGCCAGCAGGACAGGGGGGACGGGGGAGACCCAGTACTTC. This sequence encodes CASRTGGTGETQYF.

V usage is TRBV2 and J usage is TRBJ2-1, with D possibly TRBD2 on 7 matching bases. V lost 7 bases, J lost 4 bases, and 26 bases lay in between. CDR3 length: 18 amino acids. Germline CDR1 and CDR2: SNHLY and FYNNEI. CDR3 region: CASIGVSRGGPTYNEQFF. The CDR3 nucleotides read TGTGCCAGCATTGGGGTTAGTCGCGGGGGCCCTACTTACAATGAGCAGTTCTTC.

V is TRBV4-3 and J is TRBJ1-3; D possibly corresponds to TRBD1 (5 bases). Germline V CDR1 and CDR2: LGHNA, YSLEER. Trimming removed 0 bases at V and 0 bases at J, with 9 bases between. This CDR3 has 16 amino acids. CDR3 sequence: CASSQDRGSSGNTIYF. The DNA of the CDR3 is TGCGCCAGCAGCCAAGACCGGGGGAGCTCTGGAAACACCATATATTTT.

V and J are TRBV6-1 and TRBJ2-2; 11 nucleotides line up with TRBD2. The CDR3 has 15 residues. Trimming cost V 4 bases and J 4 bases; bases outside gene matches: 2. Germline V gene lookup returns CDR1 MNHNS and CDR2 SASEGT. Written as DNA, the CDR3 is TGTGCCAGCAGTGTACTAGCGGGGGCCACCGGGGAGCTGTTTTTT. Protein: CASSVLAGATGELFF.

The chain carries TRBV9 and TRBJ2-1; D is ambiguous. V lost 0 bases and J 0 bases, leaving 7 bases between the germline ends. This CDR3 has 15 amino acids. Germline assignment: CDR1 SGDLS and CDR2 YYNGEE. In DNA form, the CDR3 reads TGTGCCAGCAGCGTAGCCGGGTACTCCTACAATGAGCAGTTCTTC. Its translation is CASSVAGYSYNEQFF.

The chain couples TRBV28 to TRBJ1-3, with 10 bases fitting TRBD1. The V segment lost 6 bases and the J segment 0 bases; nucleotides outside the gene matches: 5. The CDR3 is 16 amino acids. The germline CDR1 and CDR2 sequences are MDHEN and SYDVKM. Here the CDR3 reads CASRTGGPYSGNTIYF. The DNA of the CDR3 is TGTGCCAGCAGGACAGGGGGCCCCTACTCTGGAAACACCATATATTTT.

The V and J genes are TRBV7-2 and TRBJ1-6; 9 bases line up with TRBD1. The CDR3 covers 15 residues. Germline CDR1 and CDR2: SGHTA and FQGNSA. The junction had 4 bases not matched to a gene; V was cut back by 4 bases and J by 6 bases. The CDR3 is CASSSQGAPNSPLHF. CDR3 sequence (DNA): TGTGCCAGCAGCTCACAGGGGGCGCCTAATTCACCCCTCCACTTT.

This chain links TRBV4-1 with TRBJ1-3; 9 nucleotides align to TRBD1. Germline loops: CDR1 MGHRA, CDR2 YSYEKL. The CDR3 is 16 residues long. V was pared by 1 base and J by 4 bases, with 5 bases of the junction left unmatched. The CDR3 loop is CASSQVPGTGGNTIYF. CDR3 nucleotide sequence: TGCGCCAGCAGCCAAGTCCCCGGGACAGGGGGAAACACCATATATTTT.

This clone was observed a few times. The CDR3 is CASSEQGGQPQHF. The CDR3 DNA reads as TGTGCCAGCAGTGAACAGGGAGGTCAGCCCCAGCATTTT. V usage is TRBV6-4 and J usage is TRBJ1-5, with D perhaps matching TRBD1 (6 bases). The CDR3 consists of 13 residues. The germline V gene encodes CDR1 MRHNA and CDR2 SNTAGT. V was pared by 3 bases and J by 6 bases, with 9 bases between.

The V call is TRBV29-1, the J call TRBJ1-4, with D tentatively TRBD1 (6 bases). The CDR3 totals 12 residues. Trimming cost V 6 bases and J 4 bases, with 9 bases left between them. In germline, CDR1 is SQVTM, CDR2 ANQGSEA. DNA for the CDR3: TGCAGCGTACAGGGTGATAATGAAAAACTGTTTTTT. This encodes CSVQGDNEKLFF. Using reference TRBV29-1 and TRBJ1-4 for the parts outside the CDR3, the full variable domain is SAVISQKPSRDICQRGTSLTIQCQVDSQVTMMFWYRQQPGQSLTLIATANQGSEATYESGFVIDKFPISRPNLTFSTLTVSNMSPEDSSIYLCSVQGDNEKLFFGSGTQLSVL.

V and J are TRBV5-4 and TRBJ1-4; 9 nucleotides line up with TRBD1. The trim removed 4 bases at V and 3 bases at J, leaving 4 bases unmatched. Germline-derived CDR1 and CDR2 are SGHNT and YYREEE (reference sequence). CDR3 length equals 15 residues. The CDR3 DNA reads TGTGCCAGCAGCGGAAACAGGGGGCCTAATGAAAAACTGTTTTTT. It yields the protein CASSGNRGPNEKLFF.

The genes are TRBV6-5 and TRBJ2-2; weak D call: TRBD2 (6 bases). The CDR3 consists of 13 residues. Germline-derived CDR1 and CDR2 are MNHEY and SVGAGI. The ends were cut back, 6 bases at V and 5 bases at J, with 10 bases in the middle. CDR3 DNA: TGTGCCAGCAGCGGCGGGGCGACCGGGGAGCTGTTTTTT. Protein sequence: CASSGGATGELFF.